This T cell receptor beta chain was recovered during a study of blood T cell repertoires in COVID-19. The CDR3 consists of 16 residues. With V trimmed by 0 bases and J by 4 bases, 7 bases remained unmatched. The V gene's germline CDR1 is LGHDT and CDR2 YNNKEL (reference sequence). Clones were read by immunoSEQ multiplex PCR, and TCRdb kept only the in-frame ones, dropping some. The repertoire consists of approximately 180,000 clones, with 70% to 90% occurring once and the leading ten covering about 3.3%. The material sequenced was peripheral blood. V and J are TRBV3-1 (or the pseudogene TRBV3-2) and TRBJ2-3, with 7 bases fitting TRBD2. This receptor was taken from a man aged 55 to 70 with acute or convalescent COVID-19. This chain's CDR3 is CASSQDPGGGADTQYF. The CDR3 DNA reads as TGTGCCAGCAGCCAAGATCCTGGGGGAGGGGCAGATACGCAGTATTTT.